The rows below give T cell receptor beta chains drawn from one sample of a study of identifying expanded T cells in peripheral blood. The method was immunoSEQ multiplex PCR; TCRdb's version includes in-frame clones alone and lacks a portion of them. The sample consists of some 100,000 clones, 88% of them appearing once. Sequencing was carried out using blood. The receptor source for this set is a person aged 18-69 years in good health. CDR3s include the opening cysteine and the closing phenylalanine or tryptophan. The D gene is left open where the match is weak.

J gene: TRBJ2-5
D gene: TRBD1
V gene: TRBV5-4
CDR3 DNA: TGTGCCAGCAGAAGGGACAGGGGGAACCAAGAGACCCAGTACTTC
CDR3 protein: CASRRDRGNQETQYF

J gene: TRBJ1-4
D gene: TRBD1
V gene: TRBV19
CDR3 DNA: TGTGCCAGTACCCCCGGGACAGTTAATGAAAAACTGTTTTTT
CDR3 protein: CASTPGTVNEKLFF

J gene: TRBJ1-1
D gene: TRBD1
V gene: TRBV5-1
CDR3 DNA: TGCGCCAGCAGCTCCTCAACCTACAGGGGAAAGGACACTGAAGCTTTCTTT
CDR3 protein: CASSSSTYRGKDTEAFF

J gene: TRBJ2-7
D gene: .
V gene: TRBV7-9
CDR3 DNA: TGTGCCAGCAGTCCCACTCCCTACGAGCAGTACTTC
CDR3 protein: CASSPTPYEQYF

J gene: TRBJ2-7
D gene: .
V gene: TRBV30
CDR3 DNA: TGTGCCTGGAGTGTTTTGGGGGCGGCCGAGCAGTACTTC
CDR3 protein: CAWSVLGAAEQYF

J gene: TRBJ1-2
D gene: .
V gene: TRBV7-2
CDR3 DNA: TGTGCCAGCAGCTTAGTACCGGGGGGCTCTAGCTATGGCTACACCTTC
CDR3 protein: CASSLVPGGSSYGYTF

J gene: TRBJ2-5
D gene: TRBD2
V gene: TRBV4-1
CDR3 DNA: TGCGCCAGCAGCTATGGACTAGCGGGGGACCAAGAGACCCAGTACTTC
CDR3 protein: CASSYGLAGDQETQYF

J gene: TRBJ1-2
D gene: TRBD1
V gene: TRBV5-1
CDR3 DNA: TGCGCCAGCAGCTCCGGGACAGGGGGCCAAGGCTACACCTTC
CDR3 protein: CASSSGTGGQGYTF

J gene: TRBJ2-5
D gene: .
V gene: TRBV6-6
CDR3 DNA: TGTGCCAGCAGCTCCCCCGGGGTGTTTGAGACCCAGTACTTC
CDR3 protein: CASSSPGVFETQYF

J gene: TRBJ2-3
D gene: TRBD1
V gene: TRBV6-6
CDR3 DNA: TGTGCCAGCAGCCGGGGCCCAGGGGGGCAGTATTTT
CDR3 protein: CASSRGPGGQYF